This T cell receptor (beta chain) was observed in a study of CD8 T cells in Susac syndrome (dated by TCRdb to the late 2010s). Looking at the study overall: Whether CD8+ T cell activation and differentiation in Susac syndrome was antigen driven was tested using repertoire sequencing. Clonality of the CD8+ T cell repertoire was compared between about a dozen healthy donors, 14 Susac syndrome patients and about 15 multiple sclerosis patients. Results the study describes overall, beyond this receptor: The TCR sequencing and HLA analysis was acknowledged to have included a relatively small number of individuals.

Unmatched junction bases come to 8, with V trimmed by 4 bases and J by 2 bases. The CDR3, cysteine through phenylalanine, is 14 amino acids long. Left in the record is the CDR3 DNA by itself, 42 bases read in frame from the first base. Reading the germline V gene (reference sequence) gives CDR1 GTSNPN and CDR2 SVGIG. Peripheral blood CD8+ and CD4+ T cells from healthy donors, Susac syndrome patients and multiple sclerosis patients were profiled by high-throughput TCR beta sequencing. Multiple sclerosis controls were treatment-naive patients with stable or active relapsing-remitting disease fulfilling revised McDonald criteria. Bulk CD8+ and CD4+ T cells were purified by magnetic negative isolation, while CD8+ TEMRA cells were enriched using FACS. Blood was collected in EDTA tubes and processed within 24 hours, with PBMCs isolated through density gradient centrifugation. PBMCs intended for TCR sequencing were cryopreserved in liquid nitrogen and were subsequently thawed in a 37 degrees C water bath. Purity of sorted or isolated CD4+, CD8+ and CD8+ TEMRA cells was at least 90%.

About this clonotype: Its antigen is currently not known. Base qualities are not provided; no much larger clone lies one nucleotide away.

RNA was extracted using the RNeasy kit, and about 0.45 to 1 ug of the RNA was reverse transcribed with random hexamers. The immunoSEQ multiplex PCR assay, which covers 54 Vbeta and 13 Jbeta segments, was used to amplify TCR beta CDR3 regions. PCR amplification bias was corrected by using a synthetic template baseline for primer optimization and computational correction. As for the authors' bioinformatics: Reads were assigned to V, D and J genes according to IMGT and analyzed in immunoSEQ Analyzer, with only productive sequences retained. To calculate clonality, Shannon entropy was normalized by log2 of the number of productive unique sequences and then subtracted from one. Public and private clones were assessed among the 100 most prevalent clones of each patient and control. Clones were defined as Susac-specific when absent from the healthy and MS cohorts, from roughly 1,100 published viral clones and from other ImmuneACCESS disease sequences. The public sequencing data were trimmed at Q25 with fastp and processed into clonotypes with MiXCR by TCRdb, which kept only in-frame beta chains. When rows share a CDR3 protein, they turn into one entry using the most common DNA and genes. TCRdb's processing, not the study's, gives the V and J calls here. This sample is represented by roughly 400,000 distinct CDR3 sequences; 85% of them were singletons. Jointly, the top ten make up 0.09% to 0.15% of the sample.

Sequenced: CD8+ T cells from PBMCs. The clonotype originates from a human donor with multiple sclerosis. The rearranged chain carries TRBV30 and TRBJ2-7, with TRBD1 identical over 7 junction bases. In nucleotide form, the sequence is TGTGCCTGGACCACAGGGGTGGGGACCTACGAGCAGTACTTC. The encoded protein is CAWTTGVGTYEQYF.